This record covers a single TCR beta chain. This sample is part of a study of shared clonotypes between healthy human individuals. Assay used: immunoSEQ multiplex PCR; TCRdb lists only in-frame clones, some missing. The table has over a million clones, approximately 80% seen once. There are 13 residues in the CDR3. The V gene's germline CDR1 is MNHNY and CDR2 SVGAGI (reference sequence). Trimming took off 5 bases at V and 10 bases at J, with 17 bases between the two ends. The sequence was obtained from a man aged 18-30 years in good health. Some clones in this sample may be carry-over from other donors' samples. This sequence joins TRBV6-6 and TRBJ2-5, with unresolved D. Sequenced material: memory CD4+ T cells from PBMCs. Subset denoted: CD45RA-negative fraction. CDR3 in amino acids: CASSRPGSERQYF. The CDR3 DNA reads TGTGCCAGCAGTCGTCCCGGGTCCGAGCGCCAGTACTTC.